Here is one T cell receptor (beta chain) with its context. The assay was carried out at the deep level. The table came from immunoSEQ multiplex PCR; TCRdb's copy has only in-frame clones and leaves some out. The table has over 700,000 clones, 55% to 75% seen once. J gave up 4 bases and V 4 bases, and 2 bases lay outside the gene matches. CDR3 length: 13 residues. Germline V gene lookup returns CDR1 LNHDA and CDR2 SQIVND (reference sequence). The source of the sample is a study of shared clonotypes between healthy human individuals. This TCR was sampled from a woman aged 30 to 39 in good health. The sequencing sample was made of memory CD4+ T cells sorted from blood. The subset is: CD45RA-negative fraction. The V and J genes are TRBV19 and TRBJ2-5; 8 bases map to TRBD1. In DNA form, the CDR3 reads TGTGCCAGTAGTAGCGACAGGGGAGAGACCCAGTACTTC. It encodes CASSSDRGETQYF.